This TCR beta chain was documented in a study of vaccination effects on CD4 cells after COVID-19. For the study at large: A median of 72 days separated the second dose and sampling.

Trimming removed 6 bases from V and 5 bases from J, with 19 bases in between. Per the germline V gene, CDR1 is MNHEY and CDR2 is SMNVEV (reference sequence). This CDR3 is 15 amino acids long. Culture lasted around eleven days before CD4+ T cell isolation. Two doses of either BNT162b2 or mRNA-1273 were given to each participant. This clone was detected only a few times. Antigen specificity is unknown. The study, taken as a whole, reports: Whether induced by infection or by vaccine, clones showed marked clonal contraction late after vaccination.

This table comes from immunoSEQ multiplex PCR, and its TCRdb copy is limited to in-frame clones, with some not included. Found here are some 47,000 clones, just over 70% of them singletons; the top ten hold over 6.5%. The chain couples TRBV27 to TRBJ2-5; the D gene is possibly TRBD1 (6 bases). This sample comprised CD4+ T cells from PBMCs cultured without peptide, obtained after COVID-19 vaccination. This TCR was sampled from a human donor who received a COVID-19 vaccine. This CDR3 reads CASRPIDRLWETQYF. The CDR3 DNA follows: TGTGCCAGCAGGCCCATCGACAGGTTGTGGGAGACCCAGTACTTC.